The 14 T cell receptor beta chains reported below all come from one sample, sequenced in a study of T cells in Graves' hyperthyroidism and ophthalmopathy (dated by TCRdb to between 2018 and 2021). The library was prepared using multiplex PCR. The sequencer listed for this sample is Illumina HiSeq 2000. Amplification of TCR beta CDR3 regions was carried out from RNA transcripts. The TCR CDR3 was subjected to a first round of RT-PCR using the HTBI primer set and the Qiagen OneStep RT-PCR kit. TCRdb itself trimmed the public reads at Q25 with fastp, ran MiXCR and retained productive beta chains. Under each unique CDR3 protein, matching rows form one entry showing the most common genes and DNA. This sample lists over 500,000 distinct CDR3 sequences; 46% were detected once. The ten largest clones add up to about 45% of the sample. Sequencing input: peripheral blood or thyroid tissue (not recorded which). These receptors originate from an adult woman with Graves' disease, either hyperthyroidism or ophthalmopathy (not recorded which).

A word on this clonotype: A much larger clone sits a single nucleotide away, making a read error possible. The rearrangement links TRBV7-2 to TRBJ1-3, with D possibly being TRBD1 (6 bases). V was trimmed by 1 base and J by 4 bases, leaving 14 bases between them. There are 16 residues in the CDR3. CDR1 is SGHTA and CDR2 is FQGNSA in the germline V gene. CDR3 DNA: TGTGCCAGCAGCTTAGAGGTGGCGGGGGCCGGAAACACCATATATTTT. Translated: CASSLEVAGAGNTIYF.

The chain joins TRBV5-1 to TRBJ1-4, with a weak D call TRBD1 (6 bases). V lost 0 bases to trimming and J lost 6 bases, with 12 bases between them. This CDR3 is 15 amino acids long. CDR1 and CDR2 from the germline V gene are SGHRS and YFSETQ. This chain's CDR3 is CASSLVQGRDEKLFF. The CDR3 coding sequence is TGCGCCAGCAGCTTGGTACAGGGAAGGGATGAAAAACTGTTTTTT. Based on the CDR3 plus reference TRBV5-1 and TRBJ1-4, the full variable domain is KAGVTQTPRYLIKTRGQQVTLSCSPISGHRSVSWYQQTPGQGLQFLFEYFSETQRNKGNFPGRFSGRQFSNSRSEMNVSTLELGDSALYLCASSLVQGRDEKLFFGSGTQLSVL.

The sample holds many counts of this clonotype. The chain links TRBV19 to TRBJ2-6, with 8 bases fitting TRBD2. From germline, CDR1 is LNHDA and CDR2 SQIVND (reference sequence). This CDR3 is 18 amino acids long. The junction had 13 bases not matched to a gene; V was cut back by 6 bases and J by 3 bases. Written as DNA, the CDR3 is TGTGCCAGTAGCCCCTTTAGAGCGGGGGCTAGTGGGGCCAACGTCCTGACTTTC. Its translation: CASSPFRAGASGANVLTF.

CDR3 in amino acids: CSVEPGRGANYGYTF. DNA of the CDR3: TGCAGCGTTGAACCAGGGCGAGGAGCTAACTATGGCTACACCTTC. The chain joins TRBV29-1 to TRBJ1-2, with D tentatively TRBD1 (5 bases). The CDR3 covers 15 residues. Deletions cut 2 bases from V and 0 bases from J, with 13 bases between. CDR1 and CDR2 from the germline V gene are SQVTM and ANQGSEA.

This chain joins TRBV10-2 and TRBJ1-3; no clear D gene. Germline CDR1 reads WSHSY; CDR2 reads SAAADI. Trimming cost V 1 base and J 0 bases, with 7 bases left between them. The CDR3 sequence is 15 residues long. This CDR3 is CASSELASSGNTIYF. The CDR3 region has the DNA TGCGCCAGCAGTGAGTTAGCTAGCTCTGGAAACACCATATATTTT.

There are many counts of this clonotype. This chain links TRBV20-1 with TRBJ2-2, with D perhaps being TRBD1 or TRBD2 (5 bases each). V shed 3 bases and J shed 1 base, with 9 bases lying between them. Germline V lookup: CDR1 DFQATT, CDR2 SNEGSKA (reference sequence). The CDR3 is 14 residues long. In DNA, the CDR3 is TGCAGTGCTAGGAGGGGTCAGAACACCGGGGAGCTGTTTTTT. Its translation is CSARRGQNTGELFF.

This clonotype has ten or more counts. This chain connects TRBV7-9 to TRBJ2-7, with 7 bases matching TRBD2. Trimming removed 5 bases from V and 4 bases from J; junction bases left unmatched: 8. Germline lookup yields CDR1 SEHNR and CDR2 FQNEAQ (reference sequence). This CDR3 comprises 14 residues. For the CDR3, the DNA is TGTGCCAGCAGCCGAAGCGGGGAGTTGTACGAGCAGTACTTC. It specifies CASSRSGELYEQYF.

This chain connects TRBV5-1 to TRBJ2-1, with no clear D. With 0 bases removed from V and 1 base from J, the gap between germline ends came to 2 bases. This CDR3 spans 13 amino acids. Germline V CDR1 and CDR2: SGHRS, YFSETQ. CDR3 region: CASSLVSYNEQFF. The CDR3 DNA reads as TGCGCCAGCAGCTTGGTTTCCTACAATGAGCAGTTCTTC.

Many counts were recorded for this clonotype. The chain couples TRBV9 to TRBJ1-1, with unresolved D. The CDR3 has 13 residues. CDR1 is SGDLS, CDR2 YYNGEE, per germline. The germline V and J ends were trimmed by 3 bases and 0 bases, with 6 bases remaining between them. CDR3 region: CASSDGLNTEAFF. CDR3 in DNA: TGTGCCAGCAGCGATGGGCTGAACACTGAAGCTTTCTTT.

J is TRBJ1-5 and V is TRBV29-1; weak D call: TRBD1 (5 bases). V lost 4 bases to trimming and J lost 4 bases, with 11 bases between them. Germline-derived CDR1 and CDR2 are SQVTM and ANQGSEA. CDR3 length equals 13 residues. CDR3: CSVVSGPNQPQHF. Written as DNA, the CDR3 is TGCAGCGTTGTGTCGGGGCCTAATCAGCCCCAGCATTTT.

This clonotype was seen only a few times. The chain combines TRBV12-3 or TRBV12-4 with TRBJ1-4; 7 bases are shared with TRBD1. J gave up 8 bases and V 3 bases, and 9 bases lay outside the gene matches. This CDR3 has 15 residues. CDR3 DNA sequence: TGTGCCAGCAGTTTGGGTTCAGGGGGACGGGAAAAACTGTTTTTT. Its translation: CASSLGSGGREKLFF.

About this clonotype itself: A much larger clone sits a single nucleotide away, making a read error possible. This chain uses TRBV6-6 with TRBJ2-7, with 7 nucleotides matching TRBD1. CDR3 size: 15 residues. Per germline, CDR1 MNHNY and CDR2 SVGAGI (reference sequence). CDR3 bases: TGTGTCAGCAGTCCCAACAGGGGTGGAACCTACGAGCAGTACTTC. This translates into CVSSPNRGGTYEQYF.

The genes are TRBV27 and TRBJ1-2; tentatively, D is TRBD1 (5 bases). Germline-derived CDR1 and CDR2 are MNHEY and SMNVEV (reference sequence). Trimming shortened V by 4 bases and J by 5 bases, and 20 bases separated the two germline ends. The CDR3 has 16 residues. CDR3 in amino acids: CASSSLPLEGLYGYTF. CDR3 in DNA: TGTGCCAGCAGTTCCCTCCCCCTGGAGGGACTGTATGGCTACACCTTC.

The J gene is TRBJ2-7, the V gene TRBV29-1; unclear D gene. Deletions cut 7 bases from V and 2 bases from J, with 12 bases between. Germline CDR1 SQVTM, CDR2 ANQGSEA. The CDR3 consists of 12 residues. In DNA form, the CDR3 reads TGCAGCGCCTCCTTGATCCCCTACGAGCAGTACTTC. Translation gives CSASLIPYEQYF.